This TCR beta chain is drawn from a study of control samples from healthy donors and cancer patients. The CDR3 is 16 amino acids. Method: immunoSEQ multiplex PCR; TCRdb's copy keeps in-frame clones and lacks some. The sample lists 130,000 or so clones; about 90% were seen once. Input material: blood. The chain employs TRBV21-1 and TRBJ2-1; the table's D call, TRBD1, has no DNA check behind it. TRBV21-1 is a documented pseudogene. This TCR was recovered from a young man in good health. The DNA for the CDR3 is TGTGCCAGCAGCAAAGCCGGGACAGGGGTTTGGCCTGAGCAGTTCTTC. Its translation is CASSKAGTGVWPEQFF.